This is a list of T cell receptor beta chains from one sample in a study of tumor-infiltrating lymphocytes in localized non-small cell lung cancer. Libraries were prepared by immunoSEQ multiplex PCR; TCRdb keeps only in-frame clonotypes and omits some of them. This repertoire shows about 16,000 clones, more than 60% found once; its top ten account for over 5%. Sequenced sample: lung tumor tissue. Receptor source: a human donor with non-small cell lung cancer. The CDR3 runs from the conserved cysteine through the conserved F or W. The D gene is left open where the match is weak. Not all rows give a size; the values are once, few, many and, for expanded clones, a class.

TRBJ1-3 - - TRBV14 TGTGCCAGCAGCCAAGACAGGAGCTCTGGAAACACCATATATTTT CASSQDRSSGNTIYF
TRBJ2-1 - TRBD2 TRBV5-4 TGTGCCAGCTCTGGGACTACGCTGAACAATGAGCAGTTCTTC CASSGTTLNNEQFF
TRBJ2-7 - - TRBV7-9 TGTGCCAGCAGCCTGAGGGGCCACTACGAGCAGTACTTC CASSLRGHYEQYF
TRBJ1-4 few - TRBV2 TGTGCCAGCAGTGAAGATGGGTGGGCAACTAATGAAAAACTGTTTTTT CASSEDGWATNEKLFF
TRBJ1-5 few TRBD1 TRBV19 TGTGCCAGTAGGAGTTCACAGGGGAATCAGCCCCAGCATTTT CASRSSQGNQPQHF
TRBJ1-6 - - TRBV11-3 TGTGCCAGCAGCTTGACAGAATCACCCCTCCACTTT CASSLTESPLHF
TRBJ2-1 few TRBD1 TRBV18 TGTGCCAGCTCACCACCGACAGGGGGCGATGAGCAGTTCTTC CASSPPTGGDEQFF
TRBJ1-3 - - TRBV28 TGTGCCAGCAGTTTATCTAACAGGGGAAACACCATATATTTT CASSLSNRGNTIYF
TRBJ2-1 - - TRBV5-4 TGTGCCAGCAAAGAAGCAGACAATGAGCAGTTCTTC CASKEADNEQFF
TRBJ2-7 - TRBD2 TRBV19 TGTGCCAGCGGACTAGCGGGAGGGGGCGAGCAGTACTTC CASGLAGGGEQYF
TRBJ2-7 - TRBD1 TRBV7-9 TGTGCCAGCAGCTTAGGCAGGGGGCCCGTCTACGAGCAGTACTTC CASSLGRGPVYEQYF
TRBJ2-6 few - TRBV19 TGTGCCAGCAAAGAGGTCCCTGGGGCCAACGTCCTGACTTTC CASKEVPGANVLTF
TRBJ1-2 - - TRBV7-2 TGTGCCAGCAGCTTAGAAGTAAACTATGGCTACACCTTC CASSLEVNYGYTF
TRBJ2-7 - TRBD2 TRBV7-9 TGTGCCAGCAGCTTTCTAGCGGGGCAAGCCTACGAGCAGTACTTC CASSFLAGQAYEQYF
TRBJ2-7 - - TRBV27 TGTGCCAGCAGTTCCCGGGACGGGTCTCAGGAGCAGTACTTC CASSSRDGSQEQYF
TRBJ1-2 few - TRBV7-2 TGTGCCAGCAGCCCAGCCCCCGCAGACACGCTTAACTATGGCTACACCTTC CASSPAPADTLNYGYTF